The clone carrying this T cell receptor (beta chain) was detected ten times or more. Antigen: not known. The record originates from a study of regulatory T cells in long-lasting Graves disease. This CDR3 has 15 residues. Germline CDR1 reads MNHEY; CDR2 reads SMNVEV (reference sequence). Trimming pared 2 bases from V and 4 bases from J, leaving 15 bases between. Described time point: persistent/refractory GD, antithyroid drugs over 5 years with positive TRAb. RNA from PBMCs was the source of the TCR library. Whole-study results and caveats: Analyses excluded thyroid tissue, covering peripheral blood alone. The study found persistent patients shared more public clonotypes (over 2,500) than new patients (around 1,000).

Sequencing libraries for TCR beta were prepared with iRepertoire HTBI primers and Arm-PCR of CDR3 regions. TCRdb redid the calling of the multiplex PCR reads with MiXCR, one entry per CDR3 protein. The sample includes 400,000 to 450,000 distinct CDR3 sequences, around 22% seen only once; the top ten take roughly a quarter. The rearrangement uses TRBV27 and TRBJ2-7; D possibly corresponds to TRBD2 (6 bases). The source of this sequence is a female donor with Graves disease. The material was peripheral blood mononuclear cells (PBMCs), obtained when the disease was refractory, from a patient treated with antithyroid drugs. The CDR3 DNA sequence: TGTGCCAGCAGTTTACGGCAGGGAGGATTATACGAGCAGTACTTC. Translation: CASSLRQGGLYEQYF.